This passage covers 2 T cell receptor beta chains from one sample sequenced in a study of OX40 agonist ivuxolimab in advanced cancers. TCRdb's table, derived via immunoSEQ multiplex PCR, lists solely in-frame clones and lacks some. Of tens of thousands of clones detected, 94% appear once; the ten largest clones hold approximately 10%. The specimen comprised CD4+ or CD8+ T cells sorted from blood, sampled in a trial of the OX40 agonist ivuxolimab. These receptor sequences come from an adult with an advanced solid tumor such as melanoma, head and neck, liver or kidney cancer.

The V gene is TRBV6-1, the J gene TRBJ2-1; D remains unclear. Germline V CDR1 and CDR2: MNHNS, SASEGT. Trimming left V 7 bases short and J 5 bases short, with 12 bases between. This CDR3 is built from 13 residues. The CDR3: CASIGSGHNEQFF. In DNA, the CDR3 is TGTGCCAGCATAGGGTCGGGCCACAATGAGCAGTTCTTC.

This clone was recorded only once. The rearrangement uses TRBV19 and TRBJ2-5; tentatively, D is TRBD1 (6 bases). The CDR3 totals 14 residues. V lost 5 bases and J 5 bases, leaving 15 bases between the germline ends. In germline, CDR1 is LNHDA, CDR2 SQIVND (reference sequence). The CDR3 protein is CASSSTGILETQYF. CDR3 nucleotide sequence: TGTGCCAGTAGTTCTACAGGGATTCTGGAGACCCAGTACTTC.